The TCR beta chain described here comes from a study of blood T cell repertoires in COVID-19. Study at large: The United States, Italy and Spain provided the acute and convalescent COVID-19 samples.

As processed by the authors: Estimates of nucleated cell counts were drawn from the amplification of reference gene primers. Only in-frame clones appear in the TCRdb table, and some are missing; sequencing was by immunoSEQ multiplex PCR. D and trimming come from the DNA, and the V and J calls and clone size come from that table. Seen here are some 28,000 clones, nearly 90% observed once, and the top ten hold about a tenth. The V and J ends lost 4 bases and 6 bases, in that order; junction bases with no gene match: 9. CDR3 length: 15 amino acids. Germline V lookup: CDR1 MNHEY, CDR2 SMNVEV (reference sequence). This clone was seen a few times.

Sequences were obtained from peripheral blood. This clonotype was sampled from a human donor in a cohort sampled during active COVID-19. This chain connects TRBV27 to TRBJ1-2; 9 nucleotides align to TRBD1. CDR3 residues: CASSSPGQGSDGYTF. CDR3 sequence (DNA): TGTGCCAGCAGTTCCCCGGGACAGGGTTCTGATGGCTACACCTTC.